Listed below are T cell receptor beta chains from one sample, sequenced in a study of T cells in Graves' hyperthyroidism and ophthalmopathy. TCRdb recomputed calls from the multiplex PCR reads with MiXCR, one row per CDR3 protein. The table records 250,000 to 300,000 distinct CDR3 sequences, around a fifth of them present only once. Sequenced sample: blood. The receptors shown here come from a man aged 50 to 60 with Graves' ophthalmopathy. The CDR3 runs from the conserved cysteine through the conserved F or W. Each record gives: clone size, J gene, V gene, D gene, CDR3 DNA, CDR3 protein. A D gene is named only where the DNA matches it firmly. Clone size is given for some rows only: seen once, a few or many times, or a class if the clone is expanded.

clone size: NA
J gene: TRBJ2-7
V gene: TRBV24-1
D gene: TRBD1
CDR3 DNA: TGTGCCATCAGTCCGGGACAGGCGGCCTACGAGCAGTACTTC
CDR3 protein: CAISPGQAAYEQYF

clone size: many
J gene: TRBJ2-7
V gene: TRBV11-2
D gene: TRBD2
CDR3 DNA: TGTGCCAGCAGCGGGCGGAGCGGGGCCGCCTACGAGCAGTACTTC
CDR3 protein: CASSGRSGAAYEQYF

clone size: NA
J gene: TRBJ1-5
V gene: TRBV9
D gene: NA
CDR3 DNA: TGTGCCAGCAGCGTAGAAGGGGGGATCAATCAGCCCCAGCATTTT
CDR3 protein: CASSVEGGINQPQHF

clone size: NA
J gene: TRBJ2-3
V gene: TRBV29-1
D gene: NA
CDR3 DNA: TGCAGCGTTGAGAGTCCAGATACGCAGTATTTT
CDR3 protein: CSVESPDTQYF

clone size: NA
J gene: TRBJ2-2
V gene: TRBV2
D gene: TRBD2
CDR3 DNA: TGTGCCACCCTAAAAGCGGGAGGTTACGGTGCGGGGGAGCTGTTTTTT
CDR3 protein: CATLKAGGYGAGELFF

clone size: few
J gene: TRBJ2-1
V gene: TRBV3-1
D gene: NA
CDR3 DNA: TGTGCCAGCAGCCTAAGGTACAAAGTGGCGGACAATGAGCAGTTCTTC
CDR3 protein: CASSLRYKVADNEQFF

clone size: NA
J gene: TRBJ2-7
V gene: TRBV6-1
D gene: NA
CDR3 DNA: TGTGCCAGCAGTGATGGGGGACCCCCCTACGAGCAGTACTTC
CDR3 protein: CASSDGGPPYEQYF

clone size: many
J gene: TRBJ1-2
V gene: TRBV5-1
D gene: NA
CDR3 DNA: TGCGCCAGCAGCTTGTGGGCACCCGGGGATGGCTACACCTTC
CDR3 protein: CASSLWAPGDGYTF

clone size: many
J gene: TRBJ2-3
V gene: TRBV20-1
D gene: NA
CDR3 DNA: TGCAGTGCTAGCCGTGCAGATACGCAGTATTTT
CDR3 protein: CSASRADTQYF

clone size: few
J gene: TRBJ2-7
V gene: TRBV7-2
D gene: NA
CDR3 DNA: TGTGCCAGCAGCTTAGCTTGGTGGGAGCAGTACTTC
CDR3 protein: CASSLAWWEQYF

clone size: many
J gene: TRBJ2-7
V gene: TRBV28
D gene: NA
CDR3 DNA: TGTGCCAGCACAGGCGAGGACACGACCTACGAGCAGTACTTC
CDR3 protein: CASTGEDTTYEQYF

clone size: many
J gene: TRBJ1-1
V gene: TRBV5-1
D gene: TRBD1
CDR3 DNA: TGCGCCAGCAGCTACGGACAGGGTACGACTGAAGCTTTCTTT
CDR3 protein: CASSYGQGTTEAFF

clone size: NA
J gene: TRBJ1-1
V gene: TRBV19
D gene: TRBD1
CDR3 DNA: TGTGCCAGTAGTTTGGACAGGTTCACTGAAGCTTTCTTT
CDR3 protein: CASSLDRFTEAFF

clone size: many
J gene: TRBJ2-7
V gene: TRBV11-2
D gene: NA
CDR3 DNA: TGTGCCAGCAGCTCAGAGAACTACGAGCAGTACTTC
CDR3 protein: CASSSENYEQYF

clone size: few
J gene: TRBJ1-1
V gene: TRBV18
D gene: NA
CDR3 DNA: TGTGCCAGCTCACGGAACAGGGACACTGAAGCTTTCTTT
CDR3 protein: CASSRNRDTEAFF

clone size: NA
J gene: TRBJ2-2
V gene: TRBV27
D gene: TRBD2
CDR3 DNA: TGTGCCAGCAGTTTACCCGGACTAGCGGGAGGGAACACCGGGGAGCTGTTTTTT
CDR3 protein: CASSLPGLAGGNTGELFF

clone size: many
J gene: TRBJ1-1
V gene: TRBV30
D gene: NA
CDR3 DNA: TGTGCCTGGAGTAGATCCCATAGTGGTGTCACTGAAGCTTTCTTT
CDR3 protein: CAWSRSHSGVTEAFF

clone size: few
J gene: TRBJ2-7
V gene: TRBV5-1
D gene: TRBD1
CDR3 DNA: TGCGCCAGCAGCTTGGACAGGGGGCCTGGAGAGCAGTACTTC
CDR3 protein: CASSLDRGPGEQYF

clone size: NA
J gene: TRBJ1-1
V gene: TRBV27
D gene: TRBD1
CDR3 DNA: TGTGCCAGCAGAGCAGGGGGTTGGGACACTGAAGCTTTCTTT
CDR3 protein: CASRAGGWDTEAFF

clone size: NA
J gene: TRBJ2-7
V gene: TRBV24-1
D gene: TRBD2
CDR3 DNA: TGTGCCACCAGTGATCAGCGGGAGCGGGAGCAGTACTTC
CDR3 protein: CATSDQREREQYF

clone size: many
J gene: TRBJ1-1
V gene: TRBV18
D gene: TRBD1
CDR3 DNA: TGTGCCAGCTCACCAAGGGGACAGGGCACTGAAGCTTTCTTT
CDR3 protein: CASSPRGQGTEAFF

clone size: many
J gene: TRBJ2-7
V gene: TRBV20-1
D gene: NA
CDR3 DNA: TGCAGTGCCAGCGACCGCATCGAGCAGTACTTC
CDR3 protein: CSASDRIEQYF

clone size: many
J gene: TRBJ2-7
V gene: TRBV20-1
D gene: NA
CDR3 DNA: TGCAGTGCTAGTCCGGGAGCCCACTACGAGCAGTACTTC
CDR3 protein: CSASPGAHYEQYF

clone size: NA
J gene: TRBJ2-7
V gene: TRBV12-3/TRBV12-4
D gene: TRBD2
CDR3 DNA: TGTGCCAGCACCCCGGGACTAGCCTACGAGCAGTACTTC
CDR3 protein: CASTPGLAYEQYF

clone size: NA
J gene: TRBJ2-1
V gene: TRBV15
D gene: TRBD2
CDR3 DNA: TGTGCCACCAGCAGGGCCAGCCTAGCGGGAGTTGGTAATGAGCAGTTCTTC
CDR3 protein: CATSRASLAGVGNEQFF

clone size: few
J gene: TRBJ2-3
V gene: TRBV19
D gene: TRBD1
CDR3 DNA: TGTGCCAGTAATGGACAGGGACAGGGCACAGATACGCAGTATTTT
CDR3 protein: CASNGQGQGTDTQYF

clone size: NA
J gene: TRBJ1-5
V gene: TRBV6-6
D gene: NA
CDR3 DNA: TGTGCCAGCAGTTACTCTCCACGTAATCAGCCCCAGCATTTT
CDR3 protein: CASSYSPRNQPQHF

clone size: NA
J gene: TRBJ1-5
V gene: TRBV18
D gene: NA
CDR3 DNA: TGTGCCAGCTCACCATCTGGTCAGCCCCAGCATTTT
CDR3 protein: CASSPSGQPQHF

clone size: many
J gene: TRBJ1-6
V gene: TRBV2
D gene: TRBD1
CDR3 DNA: TGTGCCAGCAGTGCCGGACAGGGTAGCTGGCCACCCCTCCACTTT
CDR3 protein: CASSAGQGSWPPLHF

clone size: NA
J gene: TRBJ2-1
V gene: TRBV9
D gene: TRBD2
CDR3 DNA: TGTGCCAGCAGCGTAGCTGGGCTGACTAGCGGGAGTCGAGGTGAGCAGTTCTTC
CDR3 protein: CASSVAGLTSGSRGEQFF

clone size: NA
J gene: TRBJ2-1
V gene: TRBV7-3
D gene: TRBD2
CDR3 DNA: TGTGCCAGCAGCTTAGCGGGCGGGGGAGATTACTACAATGAGCAGTTCTTC
CDR3 protein: CASSLAGGGDYYNEQFF

clone size: few
J gene: TRBJ2-5
V gene: TRBV18
D gene: NA
CDR3 DNA: TGTGGCAGCTCGCTAAGTACAGGGAAAGAGACCCAGTACTTC
CDR3 protein: CGSSLSTGKETQYF

clone size: many
J gene: TRBJ2-3
V gene: TRBV2
D gene: TRBD1
CDR3 DNA: TGTGCCAGCAGTGAATACAGGGGAAGGATAGATACGCAGTATTTT
CDR3 protein: CASSEYRGRIDTQYF

clone size: many
J gene: TRBJ2-7
V gene: TRBV27
D gene: NA
CDR3 DNA: TGTGCCAGCAGTTTACACACCGGGACATCAACCTACGAGCAGTACTTC
CDR3 protein: CASSLHTGTSTYEQYF

clone size: NA
J gene: TRBJ2-3
V gene: TRBV5-1
D gene: NA
CDR3 DNA: TGCGCCAGCAGCTTCGGACATCCGGATACGCAGTATTTT
CDR3 protein: CASSFGHPDTQYF

clone size: few
J gene: TRBJ2-7
V gene: TRBV5-1
D gene: TRBD2
CDR3 DNA: TGCGCCAGCAGCTCGGGACTAGCGGGACTGAACGAGCAGTACTTC
CDR3 protein: CASSSGLAGLNEQYF

clone size: NA
J gene: TRBJ2-1
V gene: TRBV27
D gene: TRBD2
CDR3 DNA: TGTGCCAGCAGGCGGGAGCCTTACAATGAGCAGTTCTTC
CDR3 protein: CASRREPYNEQFF

clone size: NA
J gene: TRBJ2-1
V gene: TRBV9
D gene: NA
CDR3 DNA: TGTACCAGCAGCGTAGCCCAACGCGGGGATGAGCAGTTCTTC
CDR3 protein: CTSSVAQRGDEQFF

clone size: NA
J gene: TRBJ2-3
V gene: TRBV6-1
D gene: NA
CDR3 DNA: TGTGCCAGTTCAAGGGGGGGGGAGGTGGCAGATACGCAGTATTTT
CDR3 protein: CASSRGGEVADTQYF

clone size: many
J gene: TRBJ2-7
V gene: TRBV2
D gene: TRBD1
CDR3 DNA: TGTGCCAGCACCACGGGACAGGGGGTTGGCGAGCAGTACTTC
CDR3 protein: CASTTGQGVGEQYF

clone size: NA
J gene: TRBJ1-4
V gene: TRBV28
D gene: TRBD1
CDR3 DNA: TGTGCCAGCAGTTCACCTCTGGGGCAGGGGGAAAGAGAAAAACTGTTTTTT
CDR3 protein: CASSSPLGQGEREKLFF

clone size: many
J gene: TRBJ1-1
V gene: TRBV12-3/TRBV12-4
D gene: NA
CDR3 DNA: TGTGCCAGCAGTCAAAGGGGTTTAGTAGGGAACACTGAAGCTTTCTTT
CDR3 protein: CASSQRGLVGNTEAFF

clone size: many
J gene: TRBJ2-1
V gene: TRBV30
D gene: NA
CDR3 DNA: TGTGCCTGGACCCGCCCGCACAATGAGCAGTTCTTC
CDR3 protein: CAWTRPHNEQFF

clone size: few
J gene: TRBJ1-6
V gene: TRBV11-3
D gene: NA
CDR3 DNA: TGTGCCAGCAGCTTAGGGGAAAATTCACCCCTCCACTTT
CDR3 protein: CASSLGENSPLHF

clone size: few
J gene: TRBJ2-3
V gene: TRBV20-1
D gene: NA
CDR3 DNA: TGCAGTGCTGGCCCGGGGAATTCAGATACGCAGTATTTT
CDR3 protein: CSAGPGNSDTQYF

clone size: few
J gene: TRBJ1-4
V gene: TRBV7-2
D gene: TRBD1
CDR3 DNA: TGTGCCAGCAGCTTAGCACAGGGGGCGGGAGAAAAACTGTTTTTT
CDR3 protein: CASSLAQGAGEKLFF